The TCR beta chain described here comes from a study of blood T cell repertoires in COVID-19. The data were produced by immunoSEQ multiplex PCR, yet TCRdb's version contains in-frame clones alone and is incomplete. The repertoire holds about 410,000 clones, with roughly 90% as singletons. The CDR3 is made up of 15 amino acids. CDR1 is KGHSH, CDR2 LQKENI, per germline. Trimming took off 3 bases at V and 3 bases at J, with 14 bases between the two ends. Sequencing used peripheral blood. The source is a woman aged 40 to 50 with COVID-19, enrolled during active disease. The chain uses TRBV18 and TRBJ1-1, with a weak D call TRBD1 (5 bases). CDR3 amino acids: CASSPTDQGYTEAFF. The CDR3 DNA sequence: TGTGCCAGCTCACCTACTGATCAGGGTTACACTGAAGCTTTCTTT.